This entry concerns a single TCR beta chain. Antigen specificity is unknown. Assay: immunoSEQ multiplex PCR; the TCRdb copy retains only in-frame clones and omits some. This table holds 30,000 to 45,000 clones, over 90% found once. This entry belongs to a study of graft-versus-host responses after intestinal transplantation. Study in general: Transplants were multivisceral, liver-intestinal, or isolated intestinal.

Study-wide results and limits: Early after transplant, HvG clones declined as circulating GvH clones peaked.

The receptor comes from a human donor who was the organ donor for an intestinal transplant. The input for sequencing was unstimulated CD8+ T cells sorted from spleen or lymph node cells, taken before transplant.

The CDR3 here is CASRGEEVWTYGYTF. In DNA, the CDR3 is TGTGCAAGTCGGGGGGAGGAAGTCTGGACCTATGGCTACACCTTC. This chain links TRBV12-2 with TRBJ1-2. TRBV12-2 constitutes a pseudogene. The CDR3 loop spans 15 amino acids.